The 2 T cell receptor beta chains below all came from one sample that was sequenced in a study of blood T cell repertoires in COVID-19. Profiling relied on immunoSEQ multiplex PCR, and the TCRdb table lists in-frame clones only, not all of them. The profile shows 430,000 or so clones, approximately 88% of them singletons. Sequenced: PBMCs or T cells enriched from blood (not recorded which). These receptors all stem from a woman aged 40 to 55 who had recovered from COVID-19.

The chain is built from TRBV5-1 and TRBJ2-1, with D possibly being TRBD2 (6 bases). The CDR3 consists of 14 residues. The V end was cut by 0 bases, the J end by 4 bases, with 8 bases between. Looked up from germline, CDR1 is SGHRS and CDR2 is YFSETQ. The CDR3 DNA sequence: TGCGCCAGCAGCTTGGTTAGCGGTTACAATGAGCAGTTCTTC. This sequence encodes CASSLVSGYNEQFF.

The rearrangement uses TRBV6-1 and TRBJ2-7, with 8 bases matching TRBD2. The CDR3 is made up of 18 amino acids. CDR1 and CDR2 from the germline V gene are MNHNS and SASEGT. Trimming at V came to 4 bases and at J to 4 bases, leaving 18 bases not matched to a gene. CDR3 region: CASSGLFDFGTRKYEQYF. The DNA for the CDR3 is TGTGCCAGCAGTGGGTTATTTGATTTTGGGACTAGAAAATACGAGCAGTACTTC.